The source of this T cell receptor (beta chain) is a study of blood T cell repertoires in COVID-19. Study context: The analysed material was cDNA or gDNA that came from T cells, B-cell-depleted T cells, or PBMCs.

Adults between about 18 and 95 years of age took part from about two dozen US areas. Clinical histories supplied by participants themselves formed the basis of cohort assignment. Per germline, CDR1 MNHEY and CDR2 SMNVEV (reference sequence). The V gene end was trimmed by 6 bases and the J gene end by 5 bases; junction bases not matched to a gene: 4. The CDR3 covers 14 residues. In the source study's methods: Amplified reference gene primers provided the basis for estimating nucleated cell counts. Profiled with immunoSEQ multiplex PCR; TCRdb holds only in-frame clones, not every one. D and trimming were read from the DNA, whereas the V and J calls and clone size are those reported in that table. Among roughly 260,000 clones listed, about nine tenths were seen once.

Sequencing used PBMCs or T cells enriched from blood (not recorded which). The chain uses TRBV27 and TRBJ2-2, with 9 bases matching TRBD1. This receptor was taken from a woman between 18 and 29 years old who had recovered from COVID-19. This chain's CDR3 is CASRPGQGTGELFF. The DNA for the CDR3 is TGTGCCAGCAGACCGGGACAGGGAACCGGGGAGCTGTTTTTT.